This T cell receptor beta chain was identified in a study of blood T cell repertoires in COVID-19. Participants had their cohort set by participant-reported clinical history. This CDR3 region has 14 residues. Generated by immunoSEQ multiplex PCR, the TCRdb table keeps only in-frame clones and is missing some. The sample shows roughly 430,000 clones, nearly 90% of them seen only once. This clonotype was obtained from a woman aged 40-49 years with acute COVID-19. The chain employs TRBV21-1 and TRBJ2-1; the table's D call of TRBD2 was not tested on the DNA. TRBV21-1 corresponds to a pseudogene. The sequenced sample was PBMCs or T cells enriched from blood (not recorded which). The chain's CDR3 is CASSKTSGGFRQFF. CDR3 nucleotides: TGTGCCAGCAGCAAAACTAGCGGGGGCTTCCGACAGTTCTTC.